This T cell receptor beta chain was identified in a study of lymphopenia after photon versus proton radiotherapy. Study-level findings and limits: In patients who died, overall survival fell as post-nadir TCR diversity dropped more.

The data were produced by immunoSEQ multiplex PCR, yet TCRdb's version contains in-frame clones alone and is incomplete. This table has around 70,000 clones, roughly 88% appearing once. This clone was counted a few times. What it recognizes is unknown. This sequence originates from a woman in her 70s with pancreatic cancer. This specimen was peripheral blood, taken from a patient treated with photon-based radiotherapy.

The CDR3 DNA reads TGTGCCAGCAGCGTGGGACAGGGGGTATCGTACACCTTC. Its translation: CASSVGQGVSYTF. The V and J genes are TRBV7-2 and TRBJ1-2; 11 positions match TRBD1. CDR3 length: 13 residues. CDR1 SGHTA and CDR2 FQGNSA come from the germline V gene. Trimming took 5 bases from V and 11 from J; bases not matched to a gene: 7.